A single sample gave rise to the 27 T cell receptor beta chains below, sequenced in a study of blood T cell repertoires in COVID-19. Produced via immunoSEQ multiplex PCR; TCRdb's table is partial and in-frame only. The table includes 150,000 or so clones, 86% detected once. The sequenced sample was peripheral blood. These receptors all stem from a man aged 45-65 years with active or convalescent COVID-19.

The chain recombines TRBV4-2 with TRBJ1-6; D remains ambiguous. Germline CDR1 reads LGHNA; CDR2 reads YNFKEQ. This CDR3 contains 16 residues. V shed 4 bases and J shed 0 bases, with 10 bases lying between them. CDR3 sequence: CASSRFASSYNSPLHF. The DNA for the CDR3 is TGTGCCAGCAGCCGTTTCGCGAGCTCCTATAATTCACCCCTCCACTTT.

This clone was counted a few times. The V gene is TRBV5-6, the J gene TRBJ2-7, with 8 bases lining up with TRBD1. The CDR3 covers 15 residues. The V gene's germline CDR1 is SGHDT and CDR2 YYEEEE. The junction had 6 bases not matched to a gene; V was cut back by 2 bases and J by 2 bases. The CDR3, as DNA: TGTGCCAGCAGCTTCCTACGGACAGGGCCCTACGAGCAGTACTTC. It encodes CASSFLRTGPYEQYF.

This clone came up once. One junction end disagrees with the germline gene, perhaps due to a read error. The chain has TRBV24-1 and TRBJ2-3, with D perhaps TRBD2 (6 bases). Per germline, CDR1 KGHDR and CDR2 SFDVKD. The CDR3 consists of 12 residues. The CDR3: CATSDSSDRQYF. The CDR3, as DNA: TGTGCCACCAGTGATTCTAGCGATAGGCAGTATTTT.

The genes are TRBV2 and TRBJ2-2; TRBD2 aligns across 9 bases. The length of the CDR3 is 15 residues. Germline lookup yields CDR1 SNHLY and CDR2 FYNNEI. The junction had 6 bases not matched to a gene; V was cut back by 5 bases and J by 5 bases. CDR3 DNA: TGTGCCAGCAGTAGGAGCGGGAGGTATACCGGGGAGCTGTTTTTT. It translates to CASSRSGRYTGELFF.

The chain joins TRBV9 to TRBJ2-7, with a tentative D call TRBD2 (5 bases). CDR1 SGDLS and CDR2 YYNGEE come from the germline V gene. With 0 bases removed from V and 7 bases from J, the gap between germline ends came to 14 bases. CDR3 length: 14 amino acids. CDR3 sequence reads: CASSVAPRREEQYF. CDR3 in DNA: TGTGCCAGCAGCGTAGCCCCAAGACGGGAAGAGCAGTACTTC. Full variable domain (remainder filled in from reference TRBV9 and TRBJ2-7): DSGVTQTPKHLITATGQRVTLRCSPRSGDLSVYWYQQSLDQGLQFLIQYYNGEERAKGNILERFSAQQFPDLHSELNLSSLELGDSALYFCASSVAPRREEQYFGPGTRLTVT.

With regard to this clone: A read error is possible here, since a much larger clone lies one base away. The J gene is TRBJ2-7, the V gene TRBV25-1, with 11 bases aligning to TRBD1. The CDR3 has 14 amino acids. The trim removed 6 bases at V and 0 bases at J, leaving 1 base unmatched. Germline CDR1 MGHDK, CDR2 SYGVNS. The CDR3, as DNA: TGTGCCAGCAGAGGGACAGGGGGCTCCTACGAGCAGTACTTC. Translated: CASRGTGGSYEQYF.

Regarding this clone: The sample contains more than one DNA sequence encoding this CDR3. The CDR3 protein is CASSKTSGGAGETQYF. Here the CDR3 DNA reads TGTGCCAGCAGTAAGACTAGCGGGGGGGCTGGAGAGACCCAGTACTTC. The chain has TRBV6-2 or TRBV6-3 and TRBJ2-5; 14 bases map to TRBD2. In germline, CDR1 is MNHEY, CDR2 SVGEGT. J gave up 4 bases and V 5 bases, and 6 bases lay outside the gene matches. CDR3 length: 16 amino acids.

The chain links TRBV19 to TRBJ1-1, with 11 nucleotides matching TRBD1. Germline assignment: CDR1 LNHDA and CDR2 SQIVND (reference sequence). With 3 bases clipped from V and 10 bases from J, the junction kept 19 bases outside the gene matches. This CDR3 is 18 amino acids long. CDR3 DNA sequence: TGTGCCAGTAGTATCCCGGGGACAGGGGGGGACCCGGTTCGTGGAGCTTTCTTT. Its protein product is CASSIPGTGGDPVRGAFF.

The V gene is TRBV18, the J gene TRBJ2-1, with 14 bases fitting TRBD2. The V gene's germline CDR1 is KGHSH and CDR2 LQKENI. The CDR3 is 15 residues long. The junction had 5 bases not matched to a gene; V was cut back by 6 bases and J by 7 bases. CDR3 in amino acids: CASSPGLAGVNEQFF. CDR3 bases: TGTGCCAGCTCGCCGGGACTAGCGGGAGTTAATGAGCAGTTCTTC. The full variable domain, completed using reference TRBV18 and TRBJ2-1, is NAGVMQNPRHLVRRRGQEARLRCSPMKGHSHVYWYRQLPEEGLKFMVYLQKENIIDESGMPKERFSAEFPKEGPSILRIQQVVRGDSAAYFCASSPGLAGVNEQFFGPGTRLTVL.

This clone came up once. The V call is TRBV30, the J call TRBJ1-2; TRBD1 matches at 7 bases. Germline-derived CDR1 and CDR2 are GTSNPN and SVGIG (reference sequence). V shed 0 bases, J shed 5 bases, and the junction held 12 bases outside the gene matches. The length of the CDR3 is 16 residues. For the CDR3, the DNA is TGTGCCTGGAGTGTTGGTGGGACAGCGATCCATTATGGCTACACCTTC. This sequence encodes CAWSVGGTAIHYGYTF.

The chain has TRBV9 and TRBJ1-3; TRBD1 might be the D (5 bases). CDR3 length equals 17 residues. The V and J ends lost 3 bases and 4 bases respectively, with 20 bases between them. The germline V gene has CDR1 SGDLS and CDR2 YYNGEE. The CDR3 loop is CASSDLGEKARGNTIYF. CDR3 nucleotides: TGTGCCAGCAGCGACTTAGGGGAAAAGGCCAGGGGAAACACCATATATTTT. The variable domain in full, completed from reference TRBV9 and TRBJ1-3, reads DSGVTQTPKHLITATGQRVTLRCSPRSGDLSVYWYQQSLDQGLQFLIQYYNGEERAKGNILERFSAQQFPDLHSELNLSSLELGDSALYFCASSDLGEKARGNTIYFGEGSWLTVV.

The chain joins TRBV24-1 to TRBJ1-3; a weak D match, TRBD1 (6 bases). Germline V gives CDR1 KGHDR, CDR2 SFDVKD. The CDR3 length is 14 residues. Trimming stripped 9 bases from V and 7 bases from J, with 18 bases between. CDR3 protein: CATFPQGDGNTIYF. As DNA, the CDR3 is TGTGCCACCTTTCCACAGGGTGACGGGAACACCATATATTTT.

The count of this clone is one. The chain couples TRBV21-1 to TRBJ2-1; TRBD1 is the table's D call, not checked against the DNA. TRBV21-1 is a pseudogene. The CDR3 spans 14 residues. The CDR3 reads CASSKGGRDDEQFF. CDR3 bases: TGTGCCAGCAGCAAAGGGGGCAGGGATGATGAGCAGTTCTTC.

The genes are TRBV6-1 and TRBJ2-1; 11 nucleotides line up with TRBD2. V was clipped by 2 bases and J by 9 bases; unmatched bases: 12. Germline assignment: CDR1 MNHNS and CDR2 SASEGT. The CDR3 length is 17 residues. CDR3 amino acids: CASSEPGLAERGREQFF. The CDR3 DNA reads as TGTGCCAGCAGTGAACCGGGACTAGCGGAACGGGGACGTGAGCAGTTCTTC.

The J gene is TRBJ2-1, the V gene TRBV6-1; TRBD2 matches at 12 bases. Trimming removed 3 bases from V and 8 bases from J; junction bases left unmatched: 11. The germline V gene has CDR1 MNHNS and CDR2 SASEGT. This CDR3 contains 17 residues. CDR3 DNA: TGTGCCAGCAGTGAGGGGAGGACTAGCGGGATGGAGGATGAGCAGTTCTTC. Translated: CASSEGRTSGMEDEQFF.

The chain uses TRBV28 and TRBJ1-2, with 11 bases that match TRBD1. The CDR3 totals 16 residues. In germline, CDR1 is MDHEN, CDR2 SYDVKM. V shed 4 bases and J 1 base; nucleotides not matched to a gene: 5. The CDR3, as DNA: TGTGCCAGCAGTTGGGGGACAGGGGGAGTTAACTATGGCTACACCTTC. It is translated as CASSWGTGGVNYGYTF.

The chain uses TRBV6-2 or TRBV6-3 and TRBJ2-1, with 10 positions matching TRBD2. From germline, CDR1 is MNHEY and CDR2 SVGEGT. V dropped 6 bases and J dropped 0; count of bases not matched to a gene: 8. This CDR3 contains 17 residues. The CDR3 sequence: CASSLGLAVTSYNEQFF. CDR3 sequence (DNA): TGTGCCAGCAGCCTAGGACTAGCGGTAACCTCCTACAATGAGCAGTTCTTC.

V gene TRBV19 combines with J gene TRBJ2-1, with 11 bases aligning to TRBD1. Unmatched junction bases numbered 13, after V lost 7 bases and J lost 2 bases. CDR1 is LNHDA and CDR2 is SQIVND in the germline V gene (reference sequence). This CDR3 contains 18 residues. CDR3 in amino acids: CASNRGQGVSSTYNEQFF. The CDR3 DNA is TGTGCCAGTAATAGGGGACAGGGGGTGTCTAGTACCTACAATGAGCAGTTCTTC.

The V gene is TRBV11-2, the J gene TRBJ1-5; D may be TRBD1 (6 bases). The germline V gene has CDR1 SGHAT and CDR2 FQNNGV. V lost 4 bases, J lost 6 bases, and 10 bases lay in between. The CDR3 covers 13 residues. The CDR3 coding sequence is TGTGCCAGCAGCTCCGGACAGTTTCAGCCCCAGCATTTT. Residues: CASSSGQFQPQHF.

The chain recombines TRBV3-1 (or the pseudogene TRBV3-2) with TRBJ2-3; 9 bases line up with TRBD2. CDR3 length: 16 amino acids. CDR1 and CDR2 (germline): LGHDT, YNNKEL (reference sequence). The J segment lost 2 bases and the V segment lost 4 bases, leaving 7 bases of the junction unmatched. The CDR3 is CASSRVTSGHTDTQYF. The CDR3 DNA reads as TGTGCCAGCAGCCGCGTGACTAGCGGTCACACAGATACGCAGTATTTT.

For the CDR3, the DNA is TGTGCCAGCAGCCAGCTTGAGGGCTCCTATAATTCACCCCTCCACTTT. It specifies CASSQLEGSYNSPLHF. V is TRBV3-1 (or the pseudogene TRBV3-2) and J is TRBJ1-6; D is uncertain. Trimming took off 3 bases at V and 0 bases at J, with 9 bases between the two ends. Germline CDR1 is LGHDT and CDR2 is YNNKEL (reference sequence). The CDR3 is 16 residues long.

This sequence joins TRBV7-9 and TRBJ1-3; a possible D gene is TRBD1 (6 bases). Germline values: CDR1 SEHNR, CDR2 FQNEAQ (reference sequence). The CDR3 loop spans 13 amino acids. Trimming pared 5 bases from V and 9 bases from J, leaving 14 bases between. The CDR3, as DNA: TGTGCCAGCAGCCCCGACAGGTCCAGCACCATATATTTT. This encodes CASSPDRSSTIYF.

This chain links TRBV19 with TRBJ1-6; 9 bases match TRBD1. Germline loops: CDR1 LNHDA, CDR2 SQIVND (reference sequence). The CDR3 is 13 residues long. Trimming at V came to 10 bases and at J to 7 bases, leaving 5 bases not matched to a gene. The CDR3 protein is CATAGTGNSPLHF. The CDR3 coding sequence is TGTGCCACCGCCGGGACAGGGAATTCACCCCTCCACTTT.

The chain recombines TRBV29-1 with TRBJ1-1; no clear D gene. The length of the CDR3 is 13 residues. CDR1 is SQVTM and CDR2 is ANQGSEA in the germline V gene. Trimming pared 3 bases from V and 0 bases from J, leaving 8 bases between. In nucleotides, the CDR3 is TGCAGCGTTGACCCGGAGATGAACACTGAAGCTTTCTTT. Amino acid sequence: CSVDPEMNTEAFF.

The rearrangement uses TRBV10-3 and TRBJ2-1, with 8 bases matching TRBD1. The CDR3 extends over 15 amino acids. The J segment lost 5 bases and the V segment lost 9 bases, leaving 12 bases of the junction unmatched. Looked up from germline, CDR1 is ENHRY and CDR2 is SYGVKD. The CDR3 loop is CAITKDRGSDNEQFF. The DNA of the CDR3 is TGTGCCATAACCAAAGACAGGGGAAGCGACAATGAGCAGTTCTTC.

This rearrangement joins TRBV4-1 to TRBJ1-4; TRBD1 aligns across 10 bases. The V gene's germline CDR1 is MGHRA and CDR2 YSYEKL. V dropped 2 bases and J dropped 7; count of bases not matched to a gene: 4. The CDR3 consists of 15 residues. The CDR3 region is CASSQMGQGLEKLFF. CDR3 nucleotide sequence: TGCGCCAGCAGCCAAATGGGACAGGGGCTTGAAAAACTGTTTTTT.

The chain links TRBV6-5 to TRBJ1-3; a possible D gene is TRBD1 (6 bases). Germline CDR1 is MNHEY and CDR2 is SVGAGI. With 5 bases removed from V and 0 bases from J, the gap between germline ends came to 11 bases. There are 15 residues in the CDR3. The CDR3 protein is CASSSGQSSGNTIYF. The CDR3 DNA reads as TGTGCCAGCAGTAGCGGACAGAGCTCTGGAAACACCATATATTTT.